This is a list of T cell receptor beta chains from one sample in a study of blood T cells in healthy people across ages. TCRdb used MiXCR to reprocess the 5' RACE reads, holding one entry per CDR3 protein. The repertoire includes some 760,000 distinct CDR3 sequences, 20% to 30% of them detected once, and just under 9.5% sits in the top ten. The same specimen was also included in a second study, on T cells of mothers and their children.

The source material was blood. Source of these receptors: a boy younger than 18 in good health. The CDR3 runs from the conserved cysteine through the conserved F or W. The D gene is left open where the match is weak. The size entry is marked missing in some rows and otherwise reads once, few, many or a size class.

J,D,V,size,DNA,CDR3
TRBJ1-2,.,TRBV27,.,TGTGCCAGCAGTTCTGAATTGACACCCATCTATGGCTACACCTTC,CASSSELTPIYGYTF
TRBJ2-5,TRBD2,TRBV5-1,few,TGCGCCAGCAGCTTGGTATTAGCGGGAGTTGGAGAGACCCAGTACTTC,CASSLVLAGVGETQYF
TRBJ2-7,.,TRBV6-5,.,TGTGCCAGCGGCGTCCTACAGGGTTTCGAGCAGTACTTC,CASGVLQGFEQYF
TRBJ1-6,.,TRBV28,.,TGTGCCAGCAGTTTACCCGACGGAATTAATTCACCCCTCCACTTT,CASSLPDGINSPLHF
TRBJ2-7,TRBD1,TRBV28,few,TGTGCCAGCAGTCCGAGGACAGGGGGCTTGTACGAGCAGTACTTC,CASSPRTGGLYEQYF
TRBJ2-3,.,TRBV28,.,TGTGCCAGCAGTTTGTCCGGCATATGGGCGTTAACGGCCGAAACAGATACGCAGTATTTT,CASSLSGIWALTAETDTQYF
TRBJ1-1,.,TRBV10-3,.,TGTGCCATCAGTGCAGGCCAGGGTACCGAAGCTTTCTTT,CAISAGQGTEAFF
TRBJ2-3,TRBD2,TRBV6-4,.,TGTGCCAGCAGTAGACTAGCGGGAGATCCCACAGATACGCAGTATTTT,CASSRLAGDPTDTQYF
TRBJ2-1,.,TRBV15,.,TGTGCCACCAGCAGAGATGCGGCGGTTGAATCCAGACCCTACAATGAGCAGTTCTTC,CATSRDAAVESRPYNEQFF
TRBJ2-3,.,TRBV29-1,few,TGCAGCGGGGGGTGGGAAGATACGCAGTATTTT,CSGGWEDTQYF
TRBJ2-7,.,TRBV7-2,.,TGTGCCAGCAGCTTAGTGCCCTCAGGCGCCGAGCAGTACTTC,CASSLVPSGAEQYF
TRBJ1-1,.,TRBV29-1,.,TGCAGCGTTTTGACAGGGAACACTGAAGCTTTCTTT,CSVLTGNTEAFF
TRBJ2-7,.,TRBV11-2,few,TGTGCCAGCAGCCCACGAGCAGCGGGTGACGAGCAGTACTTC,CASSPRAAGDEQYF
TRBJ2-1,TRBD1,TRBV5-6,few,TGTGCCAGCAGCTTGTTCCTGCGACAGGGAACCGGTGAGCAGTTCTTC,CASSLFLRQGTGEQFF
TRBJ2-5,.,TRBV7-2,.,TGTGCCAGCAGCTCCCCTCTCAGGGGCGGGCCGGGAGAGACCCAGTACTTC,CASSSPLRGGPGETQYF
TRBJ2-5,TRBD2,TRBV11-2,few,TGTGCCAGCAGCGTTAGCGGGAGGGGGGAGACCCAGTACTTC,CASSVSGRGETQYF
TRBJ2-7,TRBD2,TRBV6-6,.,TGTGCCAGCAGGTATCTAGCGGGAGGTTTCTACGAGCAGTACTTC,CASRYLAGGFYEQYF
TRBJ2-5,.,TRBV28,few,TGTGCCAGCAGTTCACCCAGGGGGAGGGGGGCCCAAGAGACCCAGTACTTC,CASSSPRGRGAQETQYF
TRBJ2-3,TRBD1,TRBV19,.,TGTGCCAGTAGAGGGGGAAGGGACAGAAGCACAGATACGCAGTATTTT,CASRGGRDRSTDTQYF
TRBJ1-4,TRBD1,TRBV4-1,few,TGCGCCAGCAGCCAGGAAGGACAGGGGAGTGAAAAACTGTTTTTT,CASSQEGQGSEKLFF
TRBJ2-7,TRBD2,TRBV2,few,TGTGCCAGCAGTTCGACCGGGACTAGTATCCACGAGCAGTACTTC,CASSSTGTSIHEQYF
TRBJ1-3,.,TRBV7-6,few,TGTGCCAGCAGCTTATATTCCGGCGAACCCTCTGGAAACACCATATATTTT,CASSLYSGEPSGNTIYF
TRBJ2-7,TRBD2,TRBV6-2/TRBV6-3,.,TGTGCCAGCAGTTACTCCCGAGGGCGGGAGTTCCTTAGGGAGCAGTACTTC,CASSYSRGREFLREQYF
TRBJ1-4,.,TRBV15,few,TGTGCCACCAGCAGAGACCGGGGGGGGGCAACTAATGAAAAACTGTTTTTT,CATSRDRGGATNEKLFF
TRBJ2-7,TRBD2,TRBV20-1,.,TGCAGTGCAGATCTAACGGGAGGAGACTACGAGCAGTACTTC,CSADLTGGDYEQYF
TRBJ2-6,.,TRBV29-1,.,TGCAGCGTTGTTGGCAGCCCCGAGGGGGCCAACGTCCTGACTTTC,CSVVGSPEGANVLTF
TRBJ1-4,.,TRBV7-9,.,TGTGCCAGCAGCTTTGAGGGTGGAAAACTGTTTTTT,CASSFEGGKLFF
TRBJ2-5,TRBD2,TRBV20-1,.,TGCAGTGCTAGTTTCCTAGCGGGGCCAAAAGAGACCCAGTACTTC,CSASFLAGPKETQYF
TRBJ2-5,.,TRBV6-5,few,TGTGCCAGCAGTTACTTGCTACTCGGCCAAGAGACCCAGTACTTC,CASSYLLLGQETQYF
TRBJ1-4,TRBD1,TRBV7-2,few,TGTGCCAGCAGCCGAGGACAGGGGAAAGAAAAACTGTTTTTT,CASSRGQGKEKLFF
TRBJ2-7,.,TRBV7-2,few,TGTGCCACCAGGACACCTAGCTCCTACGAGCAGTACTTC,CATRTPSSYEQYF
TRBJ2-3,.,TRBV21-1,.,TGTGCCAGCAGCAAATCTTCGGGTGAGGCAGATACGCAGTATTTT,CASSKSSGEADTQYF
TRBJ2-1,.,TRBV7-9,many,TGTGCCAGCAGCCCCCCGTCTTCCAATGAGCAGTTCTTC,CASSPPSSNEQFF
TRBJ2-2,.,TRBV2,once,TGTGCCTTAGGGCTAGCGAACACCGGGGAGCTGTTTTTT,CALGLANTGELFF
TRBJ2-7,TRBD1,TRBV25-1,.,TGTGCCAGCAGGCTGGGACAGGGTTACGAGCAGTACTTC,CASRLGQGYEQYF